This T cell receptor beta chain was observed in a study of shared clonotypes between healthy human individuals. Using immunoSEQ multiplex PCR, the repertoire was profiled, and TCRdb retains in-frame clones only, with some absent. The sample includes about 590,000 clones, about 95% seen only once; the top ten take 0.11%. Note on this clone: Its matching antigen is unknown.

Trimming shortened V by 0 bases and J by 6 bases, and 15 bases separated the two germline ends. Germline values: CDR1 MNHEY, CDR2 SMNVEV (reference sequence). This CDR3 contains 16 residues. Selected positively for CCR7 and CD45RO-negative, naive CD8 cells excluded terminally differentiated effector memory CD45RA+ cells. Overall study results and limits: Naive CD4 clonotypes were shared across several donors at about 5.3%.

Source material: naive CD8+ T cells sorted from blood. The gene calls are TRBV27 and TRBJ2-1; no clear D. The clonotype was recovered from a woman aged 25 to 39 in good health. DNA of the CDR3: TGTGCCAGCAGTTTATCGCTCGCCGGATCGCGCAATGAGCAGTTCTTC. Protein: CASSLSLAGSRNEQFF.